This T cell receptor (beta chain) was recorded in a study of radiotherapy plus CTLA-4 blockade in lung cancer. The overall study: Approximately 18% of patients responded objectively, and around 31% achieved disease control. The study, taken as a whole, reports: How blood T cell clones changed early, along with interferon-beta, reportedly forecast response best.

Generated by immunoSEQ multiplex PCR, the TCRdb table keeps only in-frame clones and is missing some. The data contain 14,000 to 15,000 clones, about 70% of them singletons. In the case of this clone: Its matching antigen is unknown.

V was pared by 1 base and J by 7 bases, with 14 bases between. Germline V gives CDR1 SGHRS, CDR2 YFSETQ. This CDR3 region has 15 residues. The sequences come from peripheral blood, collected from a patient treated with radiotherapy plus ipilimumab. This chain connects TRBV5-1 to TRBJ1-4; possibly TRBD1 for D (6 bases). This sequence was found in a human donor with non-small cell lung cancer whose response to radiotherapy plus ipilimumab could not be evaluated. CDR3 DNA: TGCGCCAGCAGCTTGCAGGGGTTTCGAGGTGAAAAACTGTTTTTT. It encodes CASSLQGFRGEKLFF. Full variable domain (outside the CDR3, taken from reference TRBV5-1 and TRBJ1-4): KAGVTQTPRYLIKTRGQQVTLSCSPISGHRSVSWYQQTPGQGLQFLFEYFSETQRNKGNFPGRFSGRQFSNSRSEMNVSTLELGDSALYLCASSLQGFRGEKLFFGSGTQLSVL.